This TCR beta chain is drawn from a study of blood T cells in healthy people across ages. V lost 2 bases and J lost 6, with 10 bases in between. CDR3 size: 13 residues. Germline-derived CDR1 and CDR2 are SGHDT and YYEEEE. They isolated at least 7 million PBMCs from each sample. Alongside a J-beta primer mix, a sample-barcoded 5' primer served in a second PCR lasting 7 to 11 cycles. TCRdb independently ran MiXCR on the 5' RACE reads; one entry per CDR3 protein. The table has about 1.1 million distinct CDR3 sequences, 30% to 40% seen once. Only a few counts were recorded for this clonotype. This TCR derives from a man between 18 and 35 years old in good health. The sequenced sample was blood. The chain joins TRBV5-6 to TRBJ2-3; D not resolved. The CDR3 DNA is TGTGCCAGCAGCTTTTGGGGAAGGGATACGCAGTATTTT. This encodes CASSFWGRDTQYF.